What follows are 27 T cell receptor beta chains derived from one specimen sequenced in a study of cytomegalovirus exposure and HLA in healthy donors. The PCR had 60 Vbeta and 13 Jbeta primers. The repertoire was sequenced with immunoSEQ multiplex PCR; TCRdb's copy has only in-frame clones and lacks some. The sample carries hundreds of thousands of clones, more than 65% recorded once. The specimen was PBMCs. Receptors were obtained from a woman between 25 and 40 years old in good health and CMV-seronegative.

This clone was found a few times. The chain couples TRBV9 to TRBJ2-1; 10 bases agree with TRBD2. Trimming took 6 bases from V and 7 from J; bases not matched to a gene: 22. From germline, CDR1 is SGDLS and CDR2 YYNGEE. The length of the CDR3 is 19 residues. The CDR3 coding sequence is TGTGCCAGCATCCCCCCCCCGTCGAAGACTAGCGGGTCCCGAAATGAGCAGTTCTTC. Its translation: CASIPPPSKTSGSRNEQFF.

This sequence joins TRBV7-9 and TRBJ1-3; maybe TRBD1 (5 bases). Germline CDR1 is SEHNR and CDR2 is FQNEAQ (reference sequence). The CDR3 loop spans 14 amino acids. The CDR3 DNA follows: TGTTCCTTACGGGGGGAAAGCTCTGGAAACACCATATATTTT. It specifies CSLRGESSGNTIYF.

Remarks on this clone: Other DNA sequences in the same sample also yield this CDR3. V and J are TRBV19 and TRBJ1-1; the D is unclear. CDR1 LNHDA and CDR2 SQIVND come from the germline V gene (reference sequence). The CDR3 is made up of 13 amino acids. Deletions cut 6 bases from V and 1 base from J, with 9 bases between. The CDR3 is CASSIQANTEAFF. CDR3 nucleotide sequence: TGTGCCAGTAGCATCCAGGCGAACACTGAAGCTTTCTTT.

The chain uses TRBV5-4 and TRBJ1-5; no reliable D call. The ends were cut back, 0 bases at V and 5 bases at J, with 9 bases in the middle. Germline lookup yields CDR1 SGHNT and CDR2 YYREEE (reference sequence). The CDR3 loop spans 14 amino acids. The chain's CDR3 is CASSLGGEDQPQHF. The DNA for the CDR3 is TGTGCCAGCAGCTTGGGAGGCGAGGATCAGCCCCAGCATTTT.

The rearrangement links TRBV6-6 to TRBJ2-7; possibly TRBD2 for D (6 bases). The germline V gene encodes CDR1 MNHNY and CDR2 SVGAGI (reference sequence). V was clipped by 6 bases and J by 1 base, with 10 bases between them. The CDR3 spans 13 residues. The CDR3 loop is CASSLGRSYEQYF. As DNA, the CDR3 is TGTGCCAGCAGCCTCGGGAGATCCTACGAGCAGTACTTC.

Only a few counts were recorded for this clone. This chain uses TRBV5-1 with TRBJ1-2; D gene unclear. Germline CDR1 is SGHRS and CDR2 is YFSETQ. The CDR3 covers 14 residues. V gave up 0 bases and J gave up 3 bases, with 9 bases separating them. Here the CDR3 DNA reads TGCGCCAGCAGCTTGGTGTTTAGCGACTATGGCTACACCTTC. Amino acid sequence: CASSLVFSDYGYTF.

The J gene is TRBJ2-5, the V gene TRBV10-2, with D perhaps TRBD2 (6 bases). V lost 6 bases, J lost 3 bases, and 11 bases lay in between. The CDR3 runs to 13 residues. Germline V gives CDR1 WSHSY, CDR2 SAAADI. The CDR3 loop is CASRISGEETQYF. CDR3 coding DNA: TGCGCCAGCAGGATTAGCGGAGAAGAGACCCAGTACTTC.

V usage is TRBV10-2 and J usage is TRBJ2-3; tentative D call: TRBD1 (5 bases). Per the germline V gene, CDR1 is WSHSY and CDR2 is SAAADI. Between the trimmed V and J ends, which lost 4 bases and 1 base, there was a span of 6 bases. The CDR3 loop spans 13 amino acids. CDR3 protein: CASSAGRTDTQYF. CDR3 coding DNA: TGCGCCAGCAGTGCAGGGCGCACAGATACGCAGTATTTT.

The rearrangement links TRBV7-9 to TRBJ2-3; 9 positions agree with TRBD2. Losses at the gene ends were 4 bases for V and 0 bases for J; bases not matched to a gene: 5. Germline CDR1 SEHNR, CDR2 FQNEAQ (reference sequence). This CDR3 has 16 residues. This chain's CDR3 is CASSSRLAASTDTQYF. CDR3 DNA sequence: TGTGCCAGCAGCTCCCGACTAGCGGCTAGCACAGATACGCAGTATTTT.

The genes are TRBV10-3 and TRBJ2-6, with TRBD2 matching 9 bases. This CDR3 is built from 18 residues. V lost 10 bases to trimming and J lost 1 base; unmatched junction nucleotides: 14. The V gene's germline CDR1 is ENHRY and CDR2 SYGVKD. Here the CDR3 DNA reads TGTGCCACAGGAGGCGGGGGGGCTAGTACGTCTGGGGCCAACGTCCTGACTTTC. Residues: CATGGGGASTSGANVLTF.

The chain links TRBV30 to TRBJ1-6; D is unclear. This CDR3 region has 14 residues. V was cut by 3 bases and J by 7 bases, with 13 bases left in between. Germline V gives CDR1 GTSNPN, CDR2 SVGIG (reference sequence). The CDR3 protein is CAWRRDLGNSPLHF. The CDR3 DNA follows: TGTGCCTGGAGACGGGATCTAGGGAATTCACCCCTCCACTTT.

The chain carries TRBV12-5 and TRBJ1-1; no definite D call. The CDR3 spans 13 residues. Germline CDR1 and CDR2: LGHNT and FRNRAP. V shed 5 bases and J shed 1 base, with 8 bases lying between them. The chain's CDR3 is CASGPGRNTEAFF. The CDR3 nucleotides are TGTGCTAGTGGTCCGGGAAGGAACACTGAAGCTTTCTTT.

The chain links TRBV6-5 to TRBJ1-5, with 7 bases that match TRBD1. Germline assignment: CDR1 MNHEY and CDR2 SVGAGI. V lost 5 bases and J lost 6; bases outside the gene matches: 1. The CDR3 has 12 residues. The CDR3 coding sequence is TGTGCCAGCAGTGCAGGGGGTCAGCCCCAGCATTTT. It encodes CASSAGGQPQHF.

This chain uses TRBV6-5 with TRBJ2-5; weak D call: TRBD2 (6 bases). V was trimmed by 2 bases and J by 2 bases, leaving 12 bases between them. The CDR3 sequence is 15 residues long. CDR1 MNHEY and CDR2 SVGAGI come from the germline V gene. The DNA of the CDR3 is TGTGCCAGCAGTTACGAGGGGAGGAGACAAGAGACCCAGTACTTC. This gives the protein CASSYEGRRQETQYF.

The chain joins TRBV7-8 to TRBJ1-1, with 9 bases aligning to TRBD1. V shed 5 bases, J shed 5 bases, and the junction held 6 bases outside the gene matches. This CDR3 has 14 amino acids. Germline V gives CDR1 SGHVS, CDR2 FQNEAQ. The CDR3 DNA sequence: TGTGCCAGCAGCGCAAGACAGGGGGTTACTGAAGCTTTCTTT. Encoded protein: CASSARQGVTEAFF.

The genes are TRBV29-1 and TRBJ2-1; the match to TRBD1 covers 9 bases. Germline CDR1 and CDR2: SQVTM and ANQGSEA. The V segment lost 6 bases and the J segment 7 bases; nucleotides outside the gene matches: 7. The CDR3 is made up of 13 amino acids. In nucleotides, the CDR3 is TGCAGCGTAACGGGACAGGGTCTGAATGAGCAGTTCTTC. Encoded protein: CSVTGQGLNEQFF.

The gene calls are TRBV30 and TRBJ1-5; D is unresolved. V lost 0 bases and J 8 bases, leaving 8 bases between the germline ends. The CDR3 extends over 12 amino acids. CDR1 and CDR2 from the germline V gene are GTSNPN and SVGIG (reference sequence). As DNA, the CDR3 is TGTGCCTGGAGTGTTGGGAGTAAGCCCCAGCATTTT. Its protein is CAWSVGSKPQHF.

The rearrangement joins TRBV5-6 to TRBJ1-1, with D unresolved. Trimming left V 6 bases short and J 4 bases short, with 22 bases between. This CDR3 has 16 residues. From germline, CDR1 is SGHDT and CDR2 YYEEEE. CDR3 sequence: CASTRRSERMRTEAFF. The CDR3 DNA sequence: TGTGCCAGCACCCGGAGGTCAGAGAGGATGCGCACTGAAGCTTTCTTT. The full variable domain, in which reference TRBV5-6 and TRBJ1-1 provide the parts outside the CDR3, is DAGVTQSPTHLIKTRGQQVTLRCSPKSGHDTVSWYQQALGQGPQFIFQYYEEEERQRGNFPDRFSGHQFPNYSSELNVNALLLGDSALYLCASTRRSERMRTEAFFGQGTRLTVV.

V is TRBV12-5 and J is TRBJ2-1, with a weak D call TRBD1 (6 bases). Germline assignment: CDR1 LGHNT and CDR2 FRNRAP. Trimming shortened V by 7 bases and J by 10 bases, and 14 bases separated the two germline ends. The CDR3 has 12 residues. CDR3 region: CASAPGVGEQFF. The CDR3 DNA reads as TGTGCTAGTGCTCCAGGGGTGGGGGAGCAGTTCTTC.

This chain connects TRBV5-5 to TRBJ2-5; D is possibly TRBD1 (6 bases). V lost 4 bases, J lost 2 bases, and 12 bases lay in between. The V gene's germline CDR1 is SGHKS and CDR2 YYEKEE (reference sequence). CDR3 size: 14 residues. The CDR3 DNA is TGTGCCAGCAGCGGAGGACAGATACAAGAGACCCAGTACTTC. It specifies CASSGGQIQETQYF.

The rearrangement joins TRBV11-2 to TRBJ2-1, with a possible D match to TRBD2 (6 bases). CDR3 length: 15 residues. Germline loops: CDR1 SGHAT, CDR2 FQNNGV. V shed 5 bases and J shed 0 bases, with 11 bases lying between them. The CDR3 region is CASSPRGGSYNEQFF. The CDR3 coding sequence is TGTGCCAGCAGCCCCCGGGGAGGCTCCTACAATGAGCAGTTCTTC. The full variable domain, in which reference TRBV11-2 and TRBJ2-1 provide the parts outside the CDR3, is EAGVAQSPRYKIIEKRQSVAFWCNPISGHATLYWYQQILGQGPKLLIQFQNNGVVDDSQLPKDRFSAERLKGVDSTLKIQPAKLEDSAVYLCASSPRGGSYNEQFFGPGTRLTVL.

The CDR3 protein is CASRLARPGSISYEQYF. In nucleotides, the CDR3 is TGTGCAAGTCGCTTAGCTAGACCAGGATCCATTTCCTACGAGCAGTACTTC. This sequence joins TRBV12-2 and TRBJ2-7; TRBD1, as called in the table, went unchecked against the DNA. TRBV12-2 is a known pseudogene. This CDR3 is 17 amino acids long.

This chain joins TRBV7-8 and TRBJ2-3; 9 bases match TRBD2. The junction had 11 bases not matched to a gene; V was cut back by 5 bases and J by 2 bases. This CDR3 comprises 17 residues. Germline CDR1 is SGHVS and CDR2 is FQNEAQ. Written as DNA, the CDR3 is TGTGCCAGCAGCCCCCTCTGGCGCGGGAGGGACACAGATACGCAGTATTTT. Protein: CASSPLWRGRDTDTQYF.

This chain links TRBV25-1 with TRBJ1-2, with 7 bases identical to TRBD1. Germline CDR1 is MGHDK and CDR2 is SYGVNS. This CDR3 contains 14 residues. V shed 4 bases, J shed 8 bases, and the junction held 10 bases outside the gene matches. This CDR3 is CASSARQGSMGYTF. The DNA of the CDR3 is TGTGCCAGCAGTGCCAGACAGGGCTCTATGGGCTACACCTTC.

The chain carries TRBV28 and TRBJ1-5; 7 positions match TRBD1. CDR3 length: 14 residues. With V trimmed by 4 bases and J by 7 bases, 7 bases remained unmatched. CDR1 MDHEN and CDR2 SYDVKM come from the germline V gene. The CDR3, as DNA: TGTGCCAGCAGTTCACAGGGGCGAAAACAGCCCCAGCATTTT. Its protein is CASSSQGRKQPQHF.

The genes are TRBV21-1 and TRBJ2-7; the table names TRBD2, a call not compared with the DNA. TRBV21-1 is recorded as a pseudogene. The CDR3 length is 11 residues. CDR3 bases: TGTGCCAGCAGCAACTACTACGAGCAGTACTTC. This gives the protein CASSNYYEQYF.

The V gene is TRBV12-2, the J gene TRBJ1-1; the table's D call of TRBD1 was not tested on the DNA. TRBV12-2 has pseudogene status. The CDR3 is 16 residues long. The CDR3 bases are TGTGCAAGTCGCTTAGTCCCTTGGCAAATGAACACTGAAGCTTTCTTT. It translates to CASRLVPWQMNTEAFF.